Sequencing of this T cell receptor beta chain was carried out in a study of cytotoxic CD8 clonotypes in ibrutinib-treated CLL. Background on the study: Among the patients, 11 presented as relapsed/refractory and approximately 14 as treatment-naive; about 17 showed unmutated IGHV.

The CDR3 consists of 16 residues. V shed 0 bases and J shed 4 bases, with 15 bases lying between them. The germline V gene has CDR1 SGHDN and CDR2 FVKESK. The data were produced by immunoSEQ multiplex PCR, yet TCRdb's version contains in-frame clones alone and is incomplete. The table includes approximately 280,000 clones, about 72% detected once. The sequence derives from a human donor with chronic lymphocytic leukemia. Sample: PBMCs, taken at disease progression, from a patient treated with ibrutinib. This chain joins TRBV14 and TRBJ1-2; no firm D call. The CDR3 region is CASSQEGTPFRYGYTF. DNA of the CDR3: TGTGCCAGCAGCCAAGAGGGCACCCCCTTTCGCTATGGCTACACCTTC.